This T cell receptor beta chain was sequenced for a study of blood T cell repertoires in COVID-19. Turning to the study itself: Sites in the United States, Italy and Spain provided acute and convalescent COVID-19 samples. T cells, B-cell-depleted T cells, or PBMCs supplied cDNA or gDNA.

J was trimmed by 8 bases and V by 7 bases; bases with no gene match: 11. Per germline, CDR1 SNHLY and CDR2 FYNNEI. CDR3 size: 14 residues. Libraries were prepared by immunoSEQ multiplex PCR; TCRdb keeps only in-frame clonotypes and omits some of them. The table has 340,000 or so clones, approximately 86% seen once; the top ten hold around 4.2%. The age range of participants was about 18 to 90 years, with residence in about two dozen US areas. Participants' own reports of clinical history determined their cohort assignment. The sequence was obtained from a middle-aged woman with acute COVID-19. This chain links TRBV2 with TRBJ1-2; 9 bases are a match to TRBD1. Sample: PBMCs or T cells enriched from blood (not recorded which). CDR3 in amino acids: CASNLGQGSRGYTF. The CDR3 bases are TGTGCCAGCAATCTGGGACAGGGTTCTCGGGGCTACACCTTC.